Detailed here is one TCR beta chain. Its cognate antigen is unknown. This entry comes from a study of identifying expanded T cells in peripheral blood. The table came from immunoSEQ multiplex PCR; TCRdb's copy has only in-frame clones and leaves some out. The table includes tens of thousands of clones, just under 85% detected once. No infections or other immune events were documented during collection. The CDR3 length is 19 residues. Study-wide results and limits: Over two and four weeks, about 15 and 19 clones changed, versus approximately 1.1 between replicates. Across healthy donors, higher total template counts meant significantly greater two-week count variance.

Source material: blood. J is TRBJ2-1 and V is TRBV21-1; TRBD2, the table's D call, lacks a check against the DNA. TRBV21-1 constitutes a pseudogene. The TCR comes from a person aged 18 to 70 in good health. The CDR3 coding sequence is TGTGCCAGCAGCGGGCCGGGACTAGCGGGAGATGGATCCTACAATGAGCAGTTCTTC. Amino acids: CASSGPGLAGDGSYNEQFF.